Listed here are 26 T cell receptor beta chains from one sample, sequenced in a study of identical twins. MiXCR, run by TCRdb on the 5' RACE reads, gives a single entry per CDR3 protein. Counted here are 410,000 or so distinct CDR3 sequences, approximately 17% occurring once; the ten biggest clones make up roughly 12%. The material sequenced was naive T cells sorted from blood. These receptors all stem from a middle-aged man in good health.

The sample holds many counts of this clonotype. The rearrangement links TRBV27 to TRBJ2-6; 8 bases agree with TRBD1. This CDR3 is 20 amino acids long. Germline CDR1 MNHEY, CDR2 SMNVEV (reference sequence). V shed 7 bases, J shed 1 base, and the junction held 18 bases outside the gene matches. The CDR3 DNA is TGTGCCAGCACCCCACCAGGACAGGGAAGTTCCTTATCTGGGGCCAACGTCCTGACTTTC. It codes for CASTPPGQGSSLSGANVLTF.

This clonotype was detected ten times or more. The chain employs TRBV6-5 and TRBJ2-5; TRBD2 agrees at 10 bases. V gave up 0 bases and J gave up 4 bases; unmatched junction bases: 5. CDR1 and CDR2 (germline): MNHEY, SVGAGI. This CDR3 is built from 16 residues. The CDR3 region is CASSYSSGGPGETQYF. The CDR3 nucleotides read TGTGCCAGCAGTTACTCTAGCGGGGGGCCCGGAGAGACCCAGTACTTC.

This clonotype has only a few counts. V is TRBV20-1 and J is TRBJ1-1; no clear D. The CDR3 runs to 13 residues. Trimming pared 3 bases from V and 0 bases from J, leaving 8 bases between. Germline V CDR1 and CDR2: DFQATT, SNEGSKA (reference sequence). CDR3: CSASNSLNTEAFF. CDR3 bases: TGCAGTGCTAGTAACAGCCTGAACACTGAAGCTTTCTTT.

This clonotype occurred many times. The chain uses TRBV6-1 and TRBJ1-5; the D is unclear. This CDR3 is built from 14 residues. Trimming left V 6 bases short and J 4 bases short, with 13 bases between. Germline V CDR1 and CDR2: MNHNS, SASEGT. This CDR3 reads CASSRPGINQPQHF. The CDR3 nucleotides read TGTGCCAGCAGCCGTCCGGGGATTAATCAGCCCCAGCATTTT.

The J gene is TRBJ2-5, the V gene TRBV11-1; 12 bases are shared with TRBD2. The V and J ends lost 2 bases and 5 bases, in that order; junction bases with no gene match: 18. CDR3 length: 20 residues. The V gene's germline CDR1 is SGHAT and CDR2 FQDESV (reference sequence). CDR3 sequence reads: CASSLSPGTSGSERHETQYF. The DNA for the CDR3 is TGTGCCAGCAGCTTAAGCCCCGGGACTAGCGGGTCAGAACGACATGAGACCCAGTACTTC.

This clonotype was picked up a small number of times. This CDR3 reads CASSVGGQGASDTQYF. Here the CDR3 DNA reads TGTGCCAGCAGCGTAGGTGGACAGGGGGCTTCAGATACGCAGTATTTT. The rearrangement uses TRBV9 and TRBJ2-3; 11 bases align to TRBD1. CDR1 and CDR2 (germline): SGDLS, YYNGEE. CDR3 length: 16 amino acids. The J segment lost 4 bases and the V segment lost 0 bases, leaving 4 bases of the junction unmatched.

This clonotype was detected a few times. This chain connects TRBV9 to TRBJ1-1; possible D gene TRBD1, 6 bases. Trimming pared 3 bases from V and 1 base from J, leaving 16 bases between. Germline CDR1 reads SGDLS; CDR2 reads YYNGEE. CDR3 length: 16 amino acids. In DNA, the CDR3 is TGTGCCAGCAGCGGCGGCGGGGGGGGCGCGAACACTGAAGCTTTCTTT. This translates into CASSGGGGGANTEAFF.

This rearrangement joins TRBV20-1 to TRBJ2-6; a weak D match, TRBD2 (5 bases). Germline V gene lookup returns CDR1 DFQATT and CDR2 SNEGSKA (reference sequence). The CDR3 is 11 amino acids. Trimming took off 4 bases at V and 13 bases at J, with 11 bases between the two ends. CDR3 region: CSAMGVGVLTF. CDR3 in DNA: TGCAGTGCTATGGGAGTGGGTGTCCTGACTTTC.

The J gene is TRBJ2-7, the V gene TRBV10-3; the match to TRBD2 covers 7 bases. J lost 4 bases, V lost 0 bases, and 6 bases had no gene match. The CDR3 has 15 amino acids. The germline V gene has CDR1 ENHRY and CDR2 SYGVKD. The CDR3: CAISESGGRAYEQYF. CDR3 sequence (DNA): TGTGCCATCAGTGAGTCTGGCGGGAGAGCTTACGAGCAGTACTTC.

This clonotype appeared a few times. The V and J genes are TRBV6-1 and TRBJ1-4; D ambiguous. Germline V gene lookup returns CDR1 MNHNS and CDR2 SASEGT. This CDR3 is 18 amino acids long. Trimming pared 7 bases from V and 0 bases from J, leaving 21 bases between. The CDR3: CASIANRLKGATNEKLFF. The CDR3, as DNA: TGTGCCAGCATTGCCAACCGACTAAAGGGCGCAACTAATGAAAAACTGTTTTTT.

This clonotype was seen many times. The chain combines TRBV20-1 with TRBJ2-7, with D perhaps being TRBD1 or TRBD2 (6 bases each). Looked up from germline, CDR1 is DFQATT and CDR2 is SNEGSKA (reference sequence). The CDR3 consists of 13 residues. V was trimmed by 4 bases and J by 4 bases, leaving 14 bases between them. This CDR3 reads CSATRGRVYEQYF. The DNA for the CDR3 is TGCAGTGCTACTCGGGGGCGCGTTTACGAGCAGTACTTC.

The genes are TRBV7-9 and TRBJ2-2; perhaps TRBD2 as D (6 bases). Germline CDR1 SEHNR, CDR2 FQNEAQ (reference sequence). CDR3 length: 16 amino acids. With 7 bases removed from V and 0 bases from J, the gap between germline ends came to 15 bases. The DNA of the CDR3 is TGTGCCAGCACCCAAGGGGACTTCGCGAACACCGGGGAGCTGTTTTTT. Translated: CASTQGDFANTGELFF.

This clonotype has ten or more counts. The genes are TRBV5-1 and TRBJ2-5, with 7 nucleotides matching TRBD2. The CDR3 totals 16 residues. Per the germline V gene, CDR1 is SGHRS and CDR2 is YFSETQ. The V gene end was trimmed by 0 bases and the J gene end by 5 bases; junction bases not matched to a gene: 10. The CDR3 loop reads CASSLVAGDSHETQYF. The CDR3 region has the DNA TGCGCCAGCAGCTTGGTTGCGGGAGATTCGCACGAGACCCAGTACTTC.

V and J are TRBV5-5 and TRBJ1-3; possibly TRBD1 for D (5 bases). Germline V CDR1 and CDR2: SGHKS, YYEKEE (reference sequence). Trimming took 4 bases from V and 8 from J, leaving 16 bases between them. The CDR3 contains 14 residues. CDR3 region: CASSASNGADTIYF. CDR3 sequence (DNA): TGTGCCAGCAGCGCCTCCAACGGGGCTGACACCATATATTTT. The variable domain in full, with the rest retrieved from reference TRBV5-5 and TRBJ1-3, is DAGVTQSPTHLIKTRGQQVTLRCSPISGHKSVSWYQQVLGQGPQFIFQYYEKEERGRGNFPDRFSARQFPNYSSELNVNALLLGDSALYLCASSASNGADTIYFGEGSWLTVV.

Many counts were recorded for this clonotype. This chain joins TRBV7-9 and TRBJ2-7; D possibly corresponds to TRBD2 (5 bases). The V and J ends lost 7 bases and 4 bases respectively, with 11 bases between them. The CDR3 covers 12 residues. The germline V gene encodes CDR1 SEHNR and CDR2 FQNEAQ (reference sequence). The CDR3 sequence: CASTGNSYEQYF. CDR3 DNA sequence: TGTGCCAGCACGGGGAATTCGTACGAGCAGTACTTC.

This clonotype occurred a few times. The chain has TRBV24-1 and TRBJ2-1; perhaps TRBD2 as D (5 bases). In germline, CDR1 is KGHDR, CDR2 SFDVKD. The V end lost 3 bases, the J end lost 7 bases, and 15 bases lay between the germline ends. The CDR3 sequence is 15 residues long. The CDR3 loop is CATSDSWEGGNEQFF. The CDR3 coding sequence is TGTGCCACCAGTGATAGTTGGGAAGGAGGAAATGAGCAGTTCTTC.

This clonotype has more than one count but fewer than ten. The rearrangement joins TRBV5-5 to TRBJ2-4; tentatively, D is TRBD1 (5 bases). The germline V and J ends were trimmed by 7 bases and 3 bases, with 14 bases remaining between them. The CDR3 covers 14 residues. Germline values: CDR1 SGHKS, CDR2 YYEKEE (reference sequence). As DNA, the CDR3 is TGTGCCAGCCGGAGCAGGGCTGGCAAAAACATTCAGTACTTC. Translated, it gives CASRSRAGKNIQYF. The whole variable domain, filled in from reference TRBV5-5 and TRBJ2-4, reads DAGVTQSPTHLIKTRGQQVTLRCSPISGHKSVSWYQQVLGQGPQFIFQYYEKEERGRGNFPDRFSARQFPNYSSELNVNALLLGDSALYLCASRSRAGKNIQYFGAGTRLSVL.

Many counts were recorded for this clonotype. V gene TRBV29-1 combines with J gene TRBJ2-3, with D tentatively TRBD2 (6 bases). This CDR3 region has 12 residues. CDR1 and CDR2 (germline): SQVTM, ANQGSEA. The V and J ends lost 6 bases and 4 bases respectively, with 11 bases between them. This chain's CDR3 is CSVPPGADTQYF. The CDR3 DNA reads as TGCAGCGTACCGCCGGGAGCAGATACGCAGTATTTT.

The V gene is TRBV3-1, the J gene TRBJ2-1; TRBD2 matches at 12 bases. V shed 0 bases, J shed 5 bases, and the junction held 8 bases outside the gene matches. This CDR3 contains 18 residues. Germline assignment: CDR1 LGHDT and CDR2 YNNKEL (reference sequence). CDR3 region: CASSQEALRTSGNNEQFF. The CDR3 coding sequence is TGTGCCAGCAGCCAAGAGGCCTTAAGGACTAGCGGGAACAATGAGCAGTTCTTC.

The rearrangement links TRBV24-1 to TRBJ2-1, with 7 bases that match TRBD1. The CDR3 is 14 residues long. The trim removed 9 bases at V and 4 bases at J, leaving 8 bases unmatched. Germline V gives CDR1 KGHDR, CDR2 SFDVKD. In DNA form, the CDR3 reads TGTGCCACCCACCACAGGGGCAAGTACAATGAGCAGTTCTTC. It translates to CATHHRGKYNEQFF.

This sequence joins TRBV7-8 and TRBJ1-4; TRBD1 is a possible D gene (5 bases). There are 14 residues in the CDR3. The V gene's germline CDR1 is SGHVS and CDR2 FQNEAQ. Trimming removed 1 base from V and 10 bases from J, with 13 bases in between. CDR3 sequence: CASSLGGVRGKLFF. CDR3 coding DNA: TGTGCCAGCAGCTTAGGGGGGGTGCGAGGAAAACTGTTTTTT.

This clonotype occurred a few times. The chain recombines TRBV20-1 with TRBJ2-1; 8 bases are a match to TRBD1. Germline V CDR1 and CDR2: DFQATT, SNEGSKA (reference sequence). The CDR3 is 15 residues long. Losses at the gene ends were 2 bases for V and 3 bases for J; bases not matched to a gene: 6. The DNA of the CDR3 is TGCAGTGCTAGAACCGGGACAGGCTACTACAATGAGCAGTTCTTC. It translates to CSARTGTGYYNEQFF.

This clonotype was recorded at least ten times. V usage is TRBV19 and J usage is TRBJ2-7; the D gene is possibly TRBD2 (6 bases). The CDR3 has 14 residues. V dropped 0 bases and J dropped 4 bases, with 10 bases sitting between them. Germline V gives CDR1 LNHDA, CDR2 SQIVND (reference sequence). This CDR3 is CASSIDWSGYEQYF. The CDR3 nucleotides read TGTGCCAGTAGTATAGATTGGAGCGGGTACGAGCAGTACTTC.

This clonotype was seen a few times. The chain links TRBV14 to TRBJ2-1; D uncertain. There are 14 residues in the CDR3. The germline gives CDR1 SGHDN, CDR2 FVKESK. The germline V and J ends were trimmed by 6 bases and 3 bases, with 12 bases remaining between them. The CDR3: CASSLVGFYNEQFF. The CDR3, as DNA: TGTGCCAGCAGTCTAGTCGGATTCTACAATGAGCAGTTCTTC.

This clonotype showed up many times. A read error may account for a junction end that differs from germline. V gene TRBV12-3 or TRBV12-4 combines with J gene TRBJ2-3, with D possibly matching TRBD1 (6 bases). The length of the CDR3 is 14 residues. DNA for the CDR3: TGTGCCAGCAGCTTAGGGGGAGGCACAGATACGCAGTATTTT. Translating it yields CASSLGGGTDTQYF.

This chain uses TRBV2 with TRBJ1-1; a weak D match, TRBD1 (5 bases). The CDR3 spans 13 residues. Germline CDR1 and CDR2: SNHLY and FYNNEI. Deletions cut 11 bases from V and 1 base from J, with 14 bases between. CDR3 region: CAASMDKNTEAFF. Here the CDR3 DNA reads TGTGCCGCCAGTATGGACAAGAACACTGAAGCTTTCTTT.